This TCR beta chain comes out of a study of T cells in Graves' hyperthyroidism and ophthalmopathy. Study at large: The initial diagnosis was the point when peripheral blood was collected, ahead of any treatment.

This clonotype has ten or more counts. Its antigen is as yet unknown. The TCR beta CDR3 regions underwent amplification using RNA transcripts as the source. TCR CDR3 underwent first-round RT-PCR with the HTBI primer set. TCRdb analysed the multiplex PCR reads with MiXCR anew, one entry per CDR3 protein. The sample includes 490,000 or so distinct CDR3 sequences, around a fifth of them seen just once. General study findings and limits: Peripheral blood also featured most of the thyroid clonotypes expanded above 0.001.

In the ophthalmopathy cohort, Clinical Activity Score was at least 3, NOSPECS grade at least 4, and duration under 3 months. The PBMCs had their origin in 7.5 to 10 ml of fresh peripheral blood. Germline loops: CDR1 MNHEY, CDR2 SMNVEV (reference sequence). The CDR3 contains 14 residues. V shed 9 bases, J shed 1 base, and the junction held 9 bases outside the gene matches. This clonotype was sampled from a woman in her seventies with Graves' ophthalmopathy. The chain combines TRBV27 with TRBJ2-7; 7 nucleotides match TRBD1. The sequenced sample was blood. For the CDR3, the DNA is TGTGCCAGGGGACAGCGACCACGTTCCTACGAGCAGTACTTC. It is translated as CARGQRPRSYEQYF.